The 26 T cell receptor beta chains below all came from one sample that was sequenced in a study of Graves' ophthalmopathy and Graves' hyperthyroidism. TCR beta CDR3 amplification used RNA transcripts. Second-round multiplex PCR came after first-round RT-PCR with HTBI primers. TCRdb re-analysed the multiplex PCR reads in MiXCR, keeping a single row per CDR3 protein. The data contain 580,000 or so distinct CDR3 sequences, approximately 37% of them seen just once; the ten biggest clones take up about 4%. Sequencing input: peripheral blood or thyroid tissue (not recorded which). These receptors were taken from an adult man with Graves' hyperthyroidism.

The chain is built from TRBV10-3 and TRBJ2-7; no reliable D call. Per the germline V gene, CDR1 is ENHRY and CDR2 is SYGVKD. Between the trimmed V and J ends, which lost 4 bases and 3 bases, there was a span of 10 bases. The length of the CDR3 is 13 residues. CDR3 sequence reads: CAISVVADYEQYF. CDR3 sequence (DNA): TGTGCCATCAGTGTGGTTGCAGACTACGAGCAGTACTTC.

There are many counts of this clonotype. The genes are TRBV14 and TRBJ2-5, with no clear D. Germline V gene data show CDR1 as SGHDN and CDR2 as FVKESK. Trimming shortened V by 1 base and J by 12 bases, and 15 bases separated the two germline ends. This CDR3 contains 13 residues. The CDR3 is CASSQGVRSLEYF. The CDR3 DNA reads TGTGCCAGCAGCCAAGGGGTTCGGAGTCTGGAGTACTTC.

This clonotype was detected many times. The genes are TRBV6-1 and TRBJ1-5, with TRBD1 as a possible D gene (5 bases). The germline V gene encodes CDR1 MNHNS and CDR2 SASEGT. V was cut by 0 bases and J by 6 bases, with 15 bases left in between. CDR3 size: 16 residues. In DNA, the CDR3 is TGTGCCAGCAGTGAAGCGCTCAGCAGGGCAGGTCAGCCCCAGCATTTT. This encodes CASSEALSRAGQPQHF.

The chain joins TRBV6-5 to TRBJ1-2; D possibly corresponds to TRBD1 (5 bases). The germline V gene has CDR1 MNHEY and CDR2 SVGAGI. V was pared by 0 bases and J by 6 bases, with 11 bases between. The CDR3 is 14 amino acids. CDR3 bases: TGTGCCAGCAGTTACTCTCCGGGGCGCGATGGCTACACCTTC. Encoded protein: CASSYSPGRDGYTF.

This clonotype was recorded many times. The chain links TRBV29-1 to TRBJ2-7; D might be TRBD1 (6 bases). Germline V lookup: CDR1 SQVTM, CDR2 ANQGSEA. The CDR3 runs 13 residues. Between the trimmed V and J ends, which lost 7 bases and 0 bases, there was a span of 13 bases. In DNA form, the CDR3 reads TGCAGCGCAGACACAGGGAGCTCCTACGAGCAGTACTTC. This gives the protein CSADTGSSYEQYF.

V usage is TRBV9 and J usage is TRBJ1-3; 9 positions agree with TRBD1. Germline CDR1 SGDLS, CDR2 YYNGEE. There are 15 residues in the CDR3. J was trimmed by 11 bases and V by 5 bases; bases with no gene match: 14. In DNA form, the CDR3 reads TGTGCCAGCAGTCCCCCCCGGGACAGGGATCACTCCATATATTTT. Encoded protein: CASSPPRDRDHSIYF.

As regards this clonotype: This may be a read error: a much more frequent sequence differs by one nucleotide. The chain is built from TRBV10-3 and TRBJ1-5; tentative D call: TRBD1 (5 bases). Germline CDR1 and CDR2: ENHRY and SYGVKD. CDR3 size: 15 residues. In nucleotides, the CDR3 is TGTGCCAGCAGTGGAGCGCTAGGGGAGCGGCAGCCCCAGCATTTT. Translated: CASSGALGERQPQHF.

The J gene is TRBJ1-2, the V gene TRBV12-3 or TRBV12-4; 7 nucleotides line up with TRBD1. The CDR3 loop spans 15 amino acids. V shed 5 bases and J 2 bases; nucleotides not matched to a gene: 8. The CDR3 DNA reads as TGTGCCAGCAGTGCCCGGGACAGTAGGAACTATGGCTACACCTTC. Translation gives CASSARDSRNYGYTF.

This clonotype showed up many times. The V gene is TRBV20-1, the J gene TRBJ1-1; D is unclear. The CDR3 loop spans 13 amino acids. Germline CDR1 DFQATT, CDR2 SNEGSKA (reference sequence). Trimming pared 2 bases from V and 1 base from J, leaving 8 bases between. The CDR3 sequence: CSARKAGNTEAFF. The CDR3 bases are TGCAGTGCTAGAAAGGCAGGGAACACTGAAGCTTTCTTT.

The gene calls are TRBV10-3 and TRBJ2-2, with 10 bases lining up with TRBD1. This CDR3 spans 14 amino acids. V lost 8 bases, J lost 3 bases, and 3 bases stayed unmatched. Germline CDR1 is ENHRY and CDR2 is SYGVKD. This chain's CDR3 is CAIGGTGDTGELFF. DNA for the CDR3: TGTGCCATCGGGGGGACAGGGGACACCGGGGAGCTGTTTTTT.

This clonotype was recorded at least ten times. J is TRBJ2-7 and V is TRBV20-1; 7 bases match TRBD2. V lost 3 bases and J lost 4; bases outside the gene matches: 6. The CDR3 has 13 amino acids. Germline V gene lookup returns CDR1 DFQATT and CDR2 SNEGSKA (reference sequence). Written as DNA, the CDR3 is TGCAGTGCTAGTGGCGGGAGTAAGTACGAGCAGTACTTC. This translates into CSASGGSKYEQYF.

The sample holds many counts of this clonotype. J is TRBJ2-7 and V is TRBV29-1; perhaps TRBD1 as D (5 bases). Looked up from germline, CDR1 is SQVTM and CDR2 is ANQGSEA. This CDR3 contains 12 residues. V lost 5 bases and J lost 0, with 8 bases in between. The chain's CDR3 is CSVPGNSYEQYF. Written as DNA, the CDR3 is TGCAGCGTTCCAGGGAACTCCTACGAGCAGTACTTC.

In its sample, this clonotype was seen many times. A read error may produce the germline difference seen at one junction end. The V call is TRBV5-1, the J call TRBJ2-3, with D hard to call. The CDR3 has 11 residues. Germline V gene sequence: CDR1 SGHRS, CDR2 YFSETQ. The CDR3 DNA reads as TGTGCCAGCAGCTTAGCAGATACGCAGTATTTT. The encoded protein is CASSLADTQYF.

For this clonotype: At one boundary the junction diverges from the germline segment, which might be a read error. This CDR3 reads CASSVGGATEASF. The CDR3 bases are TGTGCCAGCAGCGTAGGGGGGGCGACTGAAGCTTCCTTT. This rearrangement joins TRBV9 to TRBJ1-1; tentatively, D is TRBD1 (6 bases). The length of the CDR3 is 13 residues. The V gene's germline CDR1 is SGDLS and CDR2 YYNGEE.

This clonotype has at least ten counts. This chain links TRBV27 with TRBJ2-7; D remains ambiguous. Per germline, CDR1 MNHEY and CDR2 SMNVEV (reference sequence). The CDR3 length is 13 residues. V lost 1 base to trimming and J lost 0 bases, with 4 bases between them. CDR3 coding DNA: TGTGCCAGCAGTTTATGGGGCTCCTACGAGCAGTACTTC. Its protein is CASSLWGSYEQYF.

V and J are TRBV20-1 and TRBJ2-5; a possible D gene is TRBD1 (6 bases). This CDR3 has 14 residues. V lost 3 bases and J lost 5, with 16 bases in between. Per germline, CDR1 DFQATT and CDR2 SNEGSKA (reference sequence). The chain's CDR3 is CSASMTGTYETQYF. The CDR3 DNA reads TGCAGTGCTAGCATGACCGGGACATACGAGACCCAGTACTTC.

This clonotype was seen ten or more times. The V call is TRBV29-1, the J call TRBJ1-1, with D perhaps TRBD1 (5 bases). V dropped 7 bases and J dropped 1 base, with 13 bases sitting between them. The CDR3 consists of 13 residues. Germline CDR1 SQVTM, CDR2 ANQGSEA. CDR3 protein: CSARQLPNTEAFF. The CDR3 DNA reads TGCAGCGCCCGACAGCTTCCGAACACTGAAGCTTTCTTT.

Note on this clonotype: An end of the junction differs from the germline gene, which may be a read error. This chain connects TRBV29-1 to TRBJ1-1; D is uncertain. The CDR3 runs 11 residues. From germline, CDR1 is SQVTM and CDR2 ANQGSEA. The CDR3 DNA follows: TGCAGCGTTGTAGTGAACATTGAAGCTTTCTTT. Its translation is CSVVVNIEAFF.

Ten or more counts support this clonotype. The chain couples TRBV24-1 to TRBJ2-6, with no clear D. Trimming left V 3 bases short and J 2 bases short, with 7 bases between. Germline V CDR1 and CDR2: KGHDR, SFDVKD. The CDR3 consists of 15 residues. CDR3 coding DNA: TGTGCCACCAGTGATCGATCGCCTGGGGCCAACGTCCTGACTTTC. This translates into CATSDRSPGANVLTF.

This clonotype has a count of ten or more. The V call is TRBV10-3, the J call TRBJ1-2; no clear D. The germline V gene has CDR1 ENHRY and CDR2 SYGVKD. The V end lost 3 bases, the J end lost 7 bases, and 21 bases lay between the germline ends. The CDR3 is 16 residues long. The CDR3 DNA reads as TGTGCCATCAGTGAACCCAGCCGGACCGACGAGGGTGGCTACACCTTC. The encoded protein is CAISEPSRTDEGGYTF.

This clonotype was observed many times. The rearrangement links TRBV5-8 to TRBJ2-2; D is unresolved. Germline CDR1 reads SGHTS; CDR2 reads YDEGEE. Between the trimmed V and J ends, which lost 0 bases and 8 bases, there was a span of 20 bases. The CDR3 totals 17 residues. The CDR3 DNA reads TGTGCCAGCAGCTTGGCCTTCGTGGCTTCGGGCGAGGGGGAGCTGTTTTTT. Its translation: CASSLAFVASGEGELFF.

In regard to this clonotype: A much larger clone differs by one base, so this may be a read error. V usage is TRBV5-4 and J usage is TRBJ2-5; 9 bases fit TRBD2. V was pared by 4 bases and J by 5 bases, with 9 bases of the junction left unmatched. CDR3 length equals 15 residues. Germline V gene lookup returns CDR1 SGHNT and CDR2 YYREEE (reference sequence). The CDR3 DNA sequence: TGTGCCAGCAGCCCCATTAGCGGGAGTGGGGAGACCCAGTACTTC. Its translation is CASSPISGSGETQYF.

This clonotype has more than one count but fewer than ten. The CDR3 nucleotides are TGTGCCAGCAGTTCCAGCAGGGGATCCGAGCAGTACTTC. Residues: CASSSSRGSEQYF. The rearrangement joins TRBV7-2 to TRBJ2-7; tentatively, D is TRBD1 (6 bases). Germline loops: CDR1 SGHTA, CDR2 FQGNSA. This CDR3 spans 13 amino acids. Trimming left V 6 bases short and J 6 bases short, with 15 bases between.

The J gene is TRBJ2-7, the V gene TRBV10-3; maybe TRBD1 (6 bases). This CDR3 comprises 15 residues. The V gene's germline CDR1 is ENHRY and CDR2 SYGVKD. V was pared by 0 bases and J by 3 bases, with 12 bases between. CDR3 DNA sequence: TGTGCCATCAGTGAGTCCCCCGGGACATACTACGAGCAGTACTTC. Translation: CAISESPGTYYEQYF.

Concerning this clonotype itself: Germline and junction disagree at one end, which may indicate a read error. J is TRBJ2-1 and V is TRBV24-1; no clear D gene. The length of the CDR3 is 13 residues. The germline V gene encodes CDR1 KGHDR and CDR2 SFDVKD. CDR3 in DNA: TGTGCCACCAAGACTGATGCCTACAATGAGCAGCTCTTC. It specifies CATKTDAYNEQLF.

J is TRBJ1-2 and V is TRBV10-3; tentative D call: TRBD1 (5 bases). Germline assignment: CDR1 ENHRY and CDR2 SYGVKD. There are 16 residues in the CDR3. Trimming left V 2 bases short and J 5 bases short, with 18 bases between. The CDR3 here is CAISEASGTAEYGYTF. CDR3 DNA: TGTGCCATCAGTGAGGCTAGCGGGACGGCGGAATATGGCTACACCTTC.